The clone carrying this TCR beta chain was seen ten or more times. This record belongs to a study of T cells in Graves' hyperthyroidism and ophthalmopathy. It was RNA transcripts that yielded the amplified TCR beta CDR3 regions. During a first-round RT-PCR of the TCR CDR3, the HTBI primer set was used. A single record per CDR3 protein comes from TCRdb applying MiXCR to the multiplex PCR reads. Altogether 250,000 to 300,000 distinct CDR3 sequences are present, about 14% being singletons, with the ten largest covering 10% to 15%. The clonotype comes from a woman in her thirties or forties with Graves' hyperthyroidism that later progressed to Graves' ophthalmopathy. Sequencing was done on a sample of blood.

CDR3 loop: CASRSDQSSYEQYF. DNA of the CDR3: TGTGCCAGCCGCTCTGACCAGAGCTCCTACGAGCAGTACTTC. The chain recombines TRBV7-9 with TRBJ2-7; D uncertain. Germline CDR1 reads SEHNR; CDR2 reads FQNEAQ (reference sequence). CDR3 length: 14 residues. V shed 8 bases and J shed 0 bases, with 14 bases lying between them.